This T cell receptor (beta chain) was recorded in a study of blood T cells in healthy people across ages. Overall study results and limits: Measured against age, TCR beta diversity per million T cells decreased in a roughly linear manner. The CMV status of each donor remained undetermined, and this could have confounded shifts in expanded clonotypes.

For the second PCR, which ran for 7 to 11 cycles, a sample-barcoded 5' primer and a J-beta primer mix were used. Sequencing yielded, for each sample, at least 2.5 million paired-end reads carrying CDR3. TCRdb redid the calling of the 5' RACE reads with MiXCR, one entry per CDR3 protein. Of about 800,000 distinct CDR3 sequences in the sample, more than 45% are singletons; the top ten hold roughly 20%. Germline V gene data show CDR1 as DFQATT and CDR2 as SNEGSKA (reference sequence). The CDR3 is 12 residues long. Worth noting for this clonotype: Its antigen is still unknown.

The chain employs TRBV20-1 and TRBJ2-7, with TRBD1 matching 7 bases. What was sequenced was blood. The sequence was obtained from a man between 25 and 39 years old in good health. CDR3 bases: TGCAGCGCACAGGGGCGCTCCTACGAGCAGTACTTC. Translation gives CSAQGRSYEQYF.